The clone carrying this TCR beta chain has a single count. Original processing methods: Quantification of nucleated cells was approximated via reference gene primer amplification. TCRdb keeps only in-frame clones here, not all; method: immunoSEQ multiplex PCR. V, J and clone size are those of that table, while D and trimming were read from the DNA. The sample lists 190,000 or so clones, 65% to 80% seen once, with roughly 14% in the top ten. The entry originates in a study of blood T cell repertoires in COVID-19. Across the study: Sources were T cells, B-cell-depleted T cells, or PBMCs; the material itself was cDNA or gDNA.

CDR1 is GTSNPN, CDR2 SVGIG, per germline (reference sequence). The CDR3 extends over 13 amino acids. V lost 2 bases and J lost 5, with 13 bases in between. This chain joins TRBV30 and TRBJ2-7; maybe TRBD1 (6 bases). The sample was peripheral blood. The TCR was taken from a man aged 45 to 65 who had recovered from COVID-19. CDR3 protein: CAWSSRGRDEQYF. In nucleotides, the CDR3 is TGTGCCTGGAGTAGCAGGGGTCGCGACGAGCAGTACTTC.